This T cell receptor beta chain was captured by sequencing in a study of CD8 T cells in Susac syndrome. The CDR3 extends over 14 amino acids. Germline CDR1 is MNHEY and CDR2 is SMNVEV (reference sequence). V lost 2 bases and J 2 bases, leaving 9 bases between the germline ends. This clonotype was seen a few times. Healthy donors served as age- and sex-matched controls. RNA totalling roughly 0.5 to 1 ug underwent reverse transcription with random hexamers. Amplification of TCR beta CDR3 spanned 54 Vbeta and 13 Jbeta via immunoSEQ multiplex PCR. From the immunoSEQ multiplex PCR reads, TCRdb called clonotypes with MiXCR, one entry per CDR3 protein. Of 80,000 to 90,000 distinct CDR3 sequences detected, 80% to 95% appear once; the ten largest clones hold roughly 0.32%.

The sample comprised CD8+ T cells from PBMCs. This TCR came from a human donor in good health. V usage is TRBV27 and J usage is TRBJ1-1; D perhaps matches TRBD1 (6 bases). CDR3 sequence (DNA): TGTGCCAGCAGTTTAACTGGGGGCAACACTGAAGCTTTCTTT. Amino acids: CASSLTGGNTEAFF.